This TCR beta chain was sequenced for a study of cytomegalovirus exposure and HLA in healthy donors (dated by TCRdb to about 2017). Study-wide context: According to an earlier analysis of around 600 of the donors, some 170 million T cells yielded 95 million to 140 million unique TCR beta sequences and roughly 280 Gb of sequence data. A later genetic analysis used genome-wide SNP genotypes for about 55% of the 666 donors, treating that subset as a discovery cohort. Typing coverage differed by locus: A, B, C, DRB1 and DQB1 were typed in about 620-640 donors, DQA1 in roughly 500, DPA1 in around 600, and DPB1 in 472. Donor age, sex, ethnicity and CMV serostatus were compiled alongside the repertoire data. An earlier analysis of 587 of the donors used high-throughput TCR beta sequencing to judge whether each TCR beta V gene segment behaved as functional or pseudogenic. Using immunosequencing, the study profiled T cell repertoires from fewer than 700 subjects and related those repertoires to cytomegalovirus serostatus. A later analysis re-analyzed previously published TCR beta repertoires from roughly 690 donors and added high-resolution HLA genotyping to study TCR occurrence patterns. Across 398 genotyped donors of the cohort, an average of roughly 200,000 unique TCR beta nucleotide sequences per donor were sequenced, and roughly 18% of those sequences were non-productive. The aim of the study was to test whether cataloging public T cell receptors could identify signatures of past pathogen exposure. To predict cytomegalovirus infection status, the study combined high-throughput TCR immunosequencing, statistical association of individual TCRs with disease status, and machine learning. All discovery cohort repertoires had been generated on a single sequencing platform. Of the approximately 400 genotyped donors, approximately 80% were placed in the genetic ancestry cluster associated with self-reported Caucasian donors. HLA typing covered class I and class II loci at four-digit resolution. Four to six DR-DQ haplotypes were handled as single units for association and clustering, since linkage in the cohort was strong. An early release covering 500 to 750 HLA-typed donors comprised about 320 gigabases of sequencing data and tens of millions of unique TCR sequences. In the later analysis, no new phenotypic data were used to find candidate immune exposures; instead, reliance was placed on TCR beta sequences and their occurrence across donors. In addition to the first cohort of 650 to 750 subjects, a separate validation cohort of over 90 different subjects was used.

As for this clone: Its antigen remains unidentified. One base away there is no much larger clone; base qualities are not given.

The CDR3 spans 12 residues, from the cysteine through the phenylalanine. Here the CDR3 DNA is all that survives: 36 bases in frame from base 1. At the junction V is shortened by 5 bases and J by 5 bases, with 7 bases in between. From a lookup of the germline V gene, CDR1 and CDR2 are SGHTA and FQGTGA. The library was built by means of the immunoSEQ multiplex PCR assay. A mixture of 60 forward primers for TCR Vbeta segments and 13 reverse primers for TCR Jbeta segments was used in the multiplex PCR. Amplification of the CDR3 region of rearranged TCR beta genes was performed with a multiplex PCR assay on genomic DNA. The Illumina HiSeq System was used to sequence the amplified TCR beta libraries as 87-base-pair reads. In the original analysis: A later analysis counted some 74 million unique TCR beta chains across the 640 or so repertoires, and approximately 11 million of these chains were shared by at least two donors. Raw reads were error-corrected and collapsed into unique sequences by a nearest-neighbor algorithm in which closely related sequences were merged to remove PCR and sequencing errors. V, D and J gene segments were assigned by aligning CDR3 sequences to IMGT reference sequences. Each retained sequence needed at least a six-nucleotide match to both a V gene segment and a J gene segment. A rearrangement was called productive if the CDR3 had no stop codons and remained in frame with V and J, and every other rearrangement was called non-productive. Following IMGT convention, CDR3 was defined as the stretch from the second conserved V-encoded cysteine to the conserved J-encoded phenylalanine. The earlier analysis of about 590 of the donors excluded sequences that lacked an unambiguous match to a single V gene segment. In an earlier analysis of approximately 590 of the donors, V segments were called functional above 56.7% productive rearrangements and were called segregating when the between-donor standard deviation exceeded 5%. A statistical classification framework was developed to diagnose cytomegalovirus status using the catalog of TCR beta chain sequences. In a later analysis, V and J genes were assigned by comparing TCR nucleotide sequences against IMGT/GENE-DB human TR gene sequences. A later analysis assigned CDR3 sequences and most-parsimonious VDJ recombination scenarios with the TCRdist pipeline. In a later analysis, each TCR beta chain was defined by its CDR3 amino acid sequence together with its V-gene family, and reads without a unique V-gene family were excluded. A later analysis removed roughly 590 highly shared, low-generation-probability nucleotide sequences to deal with suspected cross-contamination and a sequencing artifact. A later analysis calculated a clonal expansion index for each public chain from normalized within-repertoire ranks of inferred template counts. A later analysis computed generation probabilities with a VDJ recombination model fitted to out-of-frame rearrangements, and checked the results against IGoR. A later analysis scored TCR-TCR, TCR-HLA and TCR-CMV co-occurrence with hypergeometric tests, applying a repertoire-size bias correction to TCR pairs. To estimate false discovery rates, a later analysis permuted the HLA or CMV assignments 20 times. A later analysis grouped co-occurring TCRs with DBSCAN, adding TCRdist sequence similarity when clustering within HLA-allele-positive subsets. Repertoires with fewer than 30,000 or more than 120,000 public chains were left out of co-occurrence clustering, as were about five repertoires with anomalous nucleotide sharing. Drawn from immuneACCESS, this table holds only the in-frame rearrangements with V and J called that TCRdb kept. Clones are partly lost; checked studies trace under half to an unresolved V gene and leave the rest unexplained. That table gives V, J and clone size, and the DNA gave D and trimming. Within this sample are about 120,000 clones, with roughly 80% of them counted one time only. The ten largest clones represent 30% of the sample.

In total, 666 healthy bone marrow donors made up the cohort. Cohort members were all nominally healthy when sampled, although unrecorded immune exposures were likely present. The donor tested CMV seropositive and was one of the 289 seropositive cohort members. A peripheral blood sample was provided by each donor, and peripheral blood mononuclear cells were used for TCR beta sequencing. Genomic DNA was extracted from the blood cell samples with the Qiagen DNeasy Blood Extraction Kit. Overall study outcomes, separate from this receptor: In vitro tests confirmed that a few of the cytomegalovirus-associated TCR beta chains recognize cytomegalovirus antigens. HLA typing was unavailable for some donors at each locus, so association tests used only the typed subset. A later genetic analysis associated a missense DCLRE1C variant with V-gene and J-gene trimming of TCR beta chains, and an independent cohort replicated the association. According to a later analysis, parvovirus B19, influenza, CMV and Epstein-Barr virus appeared linked to several top co-occurrence clusters. A further reported finding was that TCR beta sequences accurately predicted the HLA-A and HLA-B alleles for most subjects in the first cohort. When HLA alleles, especially DR and DQ, strongly co-occurred, TCR associations were difficult to assign to individual alleles. The sequencing pipeline was judged likely to have produced a cluster of highly shared sequence variants as a technical artifact. A total of fewer than 200 TCR beta chains were listed by the study as associated with cytomegalovirus. A later genetic analysis reported fewer N-insertions in productive TCRs among donors in an Asian-associated ancestry cluster than the approximately 700-donor mean. For the cohort, immune exposure information was limited to CMV serostatus. The cohort was sequenced for TCR beta chains only, and without alpha or paired-chain data the features that could be detected were limited. Compared with equally common non-associated chains, HLA-associated TCR beta chains in a later analysis were more clonally expanded and had lower generation probabilities. Most TCR sequences were observed very rarely across donors, whereas some public TCRs were present in many individuals. Some IMGT-functional V segments, including TRBV6-2 and TRBV6-3, could not be told apart with the 87-base-pair reads, so those segments were excluded. In an earlier analysis of 587 of the donors, most TCR beta V segments were observed in productive rearrangements about 87% or about 30% of the time, broadly matching IMGT annotations. A later analysis associated 16,951 TCR beta sequences with specific HLA alleles at a false discovery rate of 0.05. Sequencing depth was assumed to be roughly uniform across donors in the presence/absence analyses, though that assumption may not hold. The authors suggested that the approach could potentially be generalized to other disease states and immunological phenotypes. In both the original and validation cohorts, the classifier was reported to diagnose cytomegalovirus status with high specificity and sensitivity. In a later analysis, most CMV-associated TCR beta chains were found to appear HLA-restricted, with HLA associations seemingly driven largely by CMV exposure. Because counts were too low, more than 15 rarely observed V segments, including chromosome 9 orphons, were excluded from the earlier analysis of several hundred of the donors. A later analysis found that TCR association rates varied across HLA loci, with DRB1 alleles showing the most associated TCRs and HLA-C alleles the fewest. Linkage disequilibrium might explain the correlated functional status among segregating V segments, but an unknown experimental factor could not be ruled out.

The source is a man aged 60 to 69 in good health and CMV-seropositive. The sequenced sample was PBMCs. The sequence is built from TRBV7-3 and TRBJ2-1; the D gene is possibly TRBD1, with 6 bases matching. The CDR3 protein is CASSRQDNEQFF. The DNA sequence is given as TGTGCCAGCAGCCGACAGGACAATGAGCAGTTCTTC.